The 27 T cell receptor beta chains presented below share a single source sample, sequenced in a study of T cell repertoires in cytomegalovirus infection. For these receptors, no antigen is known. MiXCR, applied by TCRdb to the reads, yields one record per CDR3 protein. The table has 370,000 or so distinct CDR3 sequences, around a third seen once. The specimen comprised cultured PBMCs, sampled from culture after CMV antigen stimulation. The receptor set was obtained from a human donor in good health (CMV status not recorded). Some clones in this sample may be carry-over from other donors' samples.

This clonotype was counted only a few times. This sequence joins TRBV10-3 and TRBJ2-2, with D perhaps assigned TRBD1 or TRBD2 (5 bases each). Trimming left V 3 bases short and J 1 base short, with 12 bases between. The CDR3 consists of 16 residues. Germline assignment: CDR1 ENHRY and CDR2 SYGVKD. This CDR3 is CAISDRDRENTGELFF. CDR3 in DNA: TGTGCCATCAGTGACCGGGACCGCGAGAACACCGGGGAGCTGTTTTTT.

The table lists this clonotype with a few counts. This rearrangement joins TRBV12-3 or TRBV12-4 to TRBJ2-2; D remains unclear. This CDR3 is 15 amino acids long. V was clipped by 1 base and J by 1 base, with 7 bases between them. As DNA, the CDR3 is TGTGCCAGCAGTTTAGATGGGTTGAACACCGGGGAGCTGTTTTTT. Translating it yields CASSLDGLNTGELFF.

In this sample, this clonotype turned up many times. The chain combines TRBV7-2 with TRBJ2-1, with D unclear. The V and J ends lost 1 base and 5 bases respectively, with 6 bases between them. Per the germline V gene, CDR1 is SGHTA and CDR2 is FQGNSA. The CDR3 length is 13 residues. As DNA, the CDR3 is TGTGCCAGCAGCTTAGGGCGAGACAATGAGCAGTTCTTC. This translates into CASSLGRDNEQFF. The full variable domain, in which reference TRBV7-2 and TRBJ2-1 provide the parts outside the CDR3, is GAGVSQSPSNKVTEKGKDVELRCDPISGHTALYWYRQSLGQGLEFLIYFQGNSAPDKSGLPSDRFSAERTGGSVSTLTIQRTQQEDSAVYLCASSLGRDNEQFFGPGTRLTVL.

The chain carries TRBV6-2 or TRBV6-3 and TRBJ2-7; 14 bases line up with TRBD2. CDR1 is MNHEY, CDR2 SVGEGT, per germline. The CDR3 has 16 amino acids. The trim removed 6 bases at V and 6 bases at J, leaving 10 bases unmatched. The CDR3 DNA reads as TGTGCCAGCAGACGGGGACTAGCGGGAGTATTCGGCGAGCAGTACTTC. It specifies CASRRGLAGVFGEQYF.

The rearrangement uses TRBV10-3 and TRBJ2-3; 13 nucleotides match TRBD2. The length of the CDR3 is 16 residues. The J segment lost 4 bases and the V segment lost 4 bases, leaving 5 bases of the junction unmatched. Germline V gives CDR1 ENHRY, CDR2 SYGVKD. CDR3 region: CAISATSGRAPDTQYF. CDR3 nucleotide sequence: TGTGCCATCAGTGCCACTAGCGGGAGGGCCCCAGATACGCAGTATTTT.

The DNA for the CDR3 is TGTGCCAGCAGCGCATATAGGGGGGACACTGAAGCTTTCTTT. Amino acids: CASSAYRGDTEAFF. V and J are TRBV7-2 and TRBJ1-1; TRBD1 is a possible D gene (6 bases). In germline, CDR1 is SGHTA, CDR2 FQGNSA. V was trimmed by 5 bases and J by 3 bases, leaving 13 bases between them. The CDR3 is 14 residues long.

Here the CDR3 reads CASSQGSVIYSNQPQHF. The CDR3 bases are TGCGCCAGCAGCCAAGGATCAGTTATCTATAGCAATCAGCCCCAGCATTTT. The chain couples TRBV4-3 to TRBJ1-5; D is uncertain. Trimming pared 1 base from V and 0 bases from J, leaving 13 bases between. This CDR3 contains 17 residues. CDR1 and CDR2 from the germline V gene are LGHNA and YSLEER.

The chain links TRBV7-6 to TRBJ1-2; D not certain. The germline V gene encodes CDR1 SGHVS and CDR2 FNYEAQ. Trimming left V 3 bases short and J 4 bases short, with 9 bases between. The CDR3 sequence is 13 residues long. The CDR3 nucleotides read TGTGCCAGCAGCTTGGCTTTGGGCTATGGCTACACCTTC. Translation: CASSLALGYGYTF.

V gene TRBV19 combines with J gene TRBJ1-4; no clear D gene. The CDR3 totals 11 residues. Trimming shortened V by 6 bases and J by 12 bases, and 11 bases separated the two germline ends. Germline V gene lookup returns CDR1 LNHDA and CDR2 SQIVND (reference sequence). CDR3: CASSDPRELFF. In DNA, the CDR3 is TGTGCCAGTAGCGATCCAAGGGAACTGTTTTTT.

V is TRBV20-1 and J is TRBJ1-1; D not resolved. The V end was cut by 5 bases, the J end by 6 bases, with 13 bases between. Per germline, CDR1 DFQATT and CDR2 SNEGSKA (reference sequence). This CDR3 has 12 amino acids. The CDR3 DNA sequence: TGCAGTGCTTCCAGGTTGAGTGCTGAAGCTTTCTTT. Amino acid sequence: CSASRLSAEAFF.

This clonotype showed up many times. The CDR3 loop reads CASSPTLGGLIEAFF. The CDR3 DNA sequence: TGTGCCAGCAGCCCCACGTTGGGGGGGCTGATTGAAGCTTTCTTT. The J gene is TRBJ1-1, the V gene TRBV7-8; D might be TRBD1 (6 bases). V lost 5 bases to trimming and J lost 7 bases, with 20 bases between them. The CDR3 sequence is 15 residues long. The germline V gene has CDR1 SGHVS and CDR2 FQNEAQ.

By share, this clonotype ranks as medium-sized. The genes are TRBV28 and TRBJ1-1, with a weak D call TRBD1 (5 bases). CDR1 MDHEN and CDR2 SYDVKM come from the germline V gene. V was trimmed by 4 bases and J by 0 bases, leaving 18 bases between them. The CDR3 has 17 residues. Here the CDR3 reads CASSSFSEGPVNTEAFF. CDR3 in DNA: TGTGCCAGCAGTTCCTTTTCAGAGGGGCCAGTGAACACTGAAGCTTTCTTT.

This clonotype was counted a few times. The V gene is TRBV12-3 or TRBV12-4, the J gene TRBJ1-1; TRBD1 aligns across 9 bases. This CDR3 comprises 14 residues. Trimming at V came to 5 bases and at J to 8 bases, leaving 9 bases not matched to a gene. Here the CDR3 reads CASSHTGGGQEAFF. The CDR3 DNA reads TGTGCCAGCAGTCACACAGGGGGCGGACAAGAAGCTTTCTTT.

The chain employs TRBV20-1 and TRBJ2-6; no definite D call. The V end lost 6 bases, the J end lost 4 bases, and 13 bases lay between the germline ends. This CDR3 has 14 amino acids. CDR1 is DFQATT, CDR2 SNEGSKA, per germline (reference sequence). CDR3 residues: CSATVMEGANVLTF. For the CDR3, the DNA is TGCAGTGCGACGGTGATGGAAGGGGCCAACGTCCTGACTTTC.

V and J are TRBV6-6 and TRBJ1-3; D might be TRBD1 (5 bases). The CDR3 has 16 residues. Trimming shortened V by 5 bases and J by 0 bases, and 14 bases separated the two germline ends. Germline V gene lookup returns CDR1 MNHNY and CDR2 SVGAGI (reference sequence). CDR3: CASSAGLKDSGNTIYF. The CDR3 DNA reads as TGTGCCAGCAGTGCGGGGCTCAAAGACTCTGGAAACACCATATATTTT.

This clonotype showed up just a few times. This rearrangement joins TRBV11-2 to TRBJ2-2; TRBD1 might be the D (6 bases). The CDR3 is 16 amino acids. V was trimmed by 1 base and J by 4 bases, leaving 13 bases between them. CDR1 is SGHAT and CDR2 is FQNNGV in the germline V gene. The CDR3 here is CASSLVRGGRTGELFF. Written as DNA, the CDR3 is TGTGCCAGCAGCTTAGTCAGAGGGGGTCGCACCGGGGAGCTGTTTTTT.

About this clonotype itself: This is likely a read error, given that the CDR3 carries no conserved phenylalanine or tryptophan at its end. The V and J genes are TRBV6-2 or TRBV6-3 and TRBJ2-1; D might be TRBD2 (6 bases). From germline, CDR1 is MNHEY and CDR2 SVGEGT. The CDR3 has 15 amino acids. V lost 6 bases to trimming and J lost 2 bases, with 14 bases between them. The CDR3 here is CASSPDYRTYNEQFS. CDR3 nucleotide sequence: TGTGCCAGCAGCCCGGACTACCGGACCTACAATGAGCAGTTCTCC.

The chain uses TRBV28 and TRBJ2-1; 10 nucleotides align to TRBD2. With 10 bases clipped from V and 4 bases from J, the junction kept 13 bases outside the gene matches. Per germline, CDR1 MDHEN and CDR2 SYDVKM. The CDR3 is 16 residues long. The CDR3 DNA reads TGTGCCACCGGACAGTGGACTAGCGGTTCATACAATGAGCAGTTCTTC. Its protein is CATGQWTSGSYNEQFF.

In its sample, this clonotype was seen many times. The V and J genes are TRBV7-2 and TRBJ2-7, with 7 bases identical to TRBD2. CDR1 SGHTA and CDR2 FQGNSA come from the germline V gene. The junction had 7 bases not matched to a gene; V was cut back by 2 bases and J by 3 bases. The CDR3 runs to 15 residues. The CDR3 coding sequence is TGTGCCAGCAGCTTAACCTTAGCGGGTCACTACGAGCAGTACTTC. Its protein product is CASSLTLAGHYEQYF. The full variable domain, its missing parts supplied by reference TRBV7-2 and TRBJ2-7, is GAGVSQSPSNKVTEKGKDVELRCDPISGHTALYWYRQSLGQGLEFLIYFQGNSAPDKSGLPSDRFSAERTGGSVSTLTIQRTQQEDSAVYLCASSLTLAGHYEQYFGPGTRLTVT.

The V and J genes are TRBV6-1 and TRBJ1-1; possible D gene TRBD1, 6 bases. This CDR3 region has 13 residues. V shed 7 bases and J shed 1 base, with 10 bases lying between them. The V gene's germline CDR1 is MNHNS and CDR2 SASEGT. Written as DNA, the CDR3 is TGTGCCAGCACCCGGGACACGAACACTGAAGCTTTCTTT. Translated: CASTRDTNTEAFF.

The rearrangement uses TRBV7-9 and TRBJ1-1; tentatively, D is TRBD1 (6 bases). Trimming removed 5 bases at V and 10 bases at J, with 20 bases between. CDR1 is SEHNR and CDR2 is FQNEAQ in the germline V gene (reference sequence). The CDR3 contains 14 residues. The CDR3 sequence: CASSPSGEVRGAFF. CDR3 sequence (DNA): TGTGCCAGCAGCCCCTCAGGGGAAGTACGGGGAGCTTTCTTT.

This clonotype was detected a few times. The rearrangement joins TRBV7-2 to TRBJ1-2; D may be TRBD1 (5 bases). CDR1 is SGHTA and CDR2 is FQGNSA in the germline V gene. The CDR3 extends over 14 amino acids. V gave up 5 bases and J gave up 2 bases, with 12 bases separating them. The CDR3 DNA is TGTGCCAGCAGCGAGCTACAGGTGAACTATGGCTACACCTTC. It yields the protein CASSELQVNYGYTF.

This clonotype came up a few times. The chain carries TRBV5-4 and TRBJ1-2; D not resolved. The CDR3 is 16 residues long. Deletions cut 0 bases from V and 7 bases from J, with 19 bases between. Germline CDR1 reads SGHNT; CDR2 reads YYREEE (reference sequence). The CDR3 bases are TGTGCCAGCAGCTTGGTTGGAGGGTTTCGGGTGTTTGGCTACACCTTC. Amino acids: CASSLVGGFRVFGYTF.

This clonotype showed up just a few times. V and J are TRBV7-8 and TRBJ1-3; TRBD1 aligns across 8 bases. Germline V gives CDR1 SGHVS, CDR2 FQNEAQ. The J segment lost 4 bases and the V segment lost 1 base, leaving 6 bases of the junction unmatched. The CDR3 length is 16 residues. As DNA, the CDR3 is TGTGCCAGCAGCTTAGGAAGAACAGGGGGAGGAAACACCATATATTTT. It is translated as CASSLGRTGGGNTIYF.

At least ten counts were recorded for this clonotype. DNA for the CDR3: TGTGCCAGCAGCTTCAACCGGGACGGCTACACCTTC. Residues: CASSFNRDGYTF. The rearrangement uses TRBV7-9 and TRBJ1-2; tentative D call: TRBD1 (5 bases). The V gene's germline CDR1 is SEHNR and CDR2 FQNEAQ (reference sequence). With 3 bases removed from V and 8 bases from J, the gap between germline ends came to 10 bases. The length of the CDR3 is 12 residues.

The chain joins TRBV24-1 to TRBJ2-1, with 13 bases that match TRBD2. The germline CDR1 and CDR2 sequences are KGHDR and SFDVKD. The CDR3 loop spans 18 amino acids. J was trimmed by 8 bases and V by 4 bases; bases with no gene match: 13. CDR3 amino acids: CATSDRTSGRAKSYEQFF. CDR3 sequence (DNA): TGTGCCACCAGTGACCGAACTAGCGGGAGGGCCAAATCGTATGAGCAGTTCTTC.

The CDR3 bases are TGTGCCACCAGCAGAGAGGGGGCAAATGAAAAACTGTTTTTT. Its translation is CATSREGANEKLFF. The chain combines TRBV15 with TRBJ1-4; the D gene is possibly TRBD1 (6 bases). Germline-derived CDR1 and CDR2 are LNHNV and YYDKDF (reference sequence). Trimming took off 0 bases at V and 5 bases at J, with 7 bases between the two ends. The CDR3 has 14 residues.